This paragraph covers one T cell receptor beta chain sequence. Its antigen is not known. Next came a second PCR, run for about 7 to 12 cycles, which used a sample-barcoded 5' primer along with a J-beta primer mix. Via MiXCR, TCRdb re-called the 5' RACE reads, giving one row per CDR3 protein. The table has 700,000 to 950,000 distinct CDR3 sequences, about 62% seen once. The record originates from a study of blood T cells in healthy people across ages. Findings and limits, study-wide: Among T cells, TCR beta diversity per million cells dropped roughly linearly as age rose. Any changes in expanded clonotypes were possibly confounded, as donor CMV status remained unknown.

Germline V gives CDR1 SGHRS, CDR2 YFSETQ. This CDR3 is built from 16 residues. V was shortened by 3 bases and J by 9 bases, with 24 bases between the two germline ends. This sequence joins TRBV5-1 and TRBJ1-1; the D gene is possibly TRBD1 (5 bases). The sequenced sample was blood. This sequence originates from a man aged 30 to 45 in good health. The DNA for the CDR3 is TGCGCCAGCAGCTCCCGGGGCAGCGACATACCTGGGAAAGCTTTCTTT. Protein: CASSSRGSDIPGKAFF.